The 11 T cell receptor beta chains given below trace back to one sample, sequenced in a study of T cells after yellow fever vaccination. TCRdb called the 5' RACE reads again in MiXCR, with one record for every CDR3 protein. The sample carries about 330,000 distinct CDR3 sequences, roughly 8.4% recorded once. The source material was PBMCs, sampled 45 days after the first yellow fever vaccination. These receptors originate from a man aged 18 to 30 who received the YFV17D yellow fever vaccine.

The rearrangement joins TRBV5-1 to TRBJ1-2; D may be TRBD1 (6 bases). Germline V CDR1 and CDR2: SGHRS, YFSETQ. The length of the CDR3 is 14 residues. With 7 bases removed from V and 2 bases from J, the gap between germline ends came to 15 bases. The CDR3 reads CASGLGGGNYGYTF. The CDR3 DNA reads TGCGCCAGCGGCCTGGGAGGGGGGAACTATGGCTACACCTTC.

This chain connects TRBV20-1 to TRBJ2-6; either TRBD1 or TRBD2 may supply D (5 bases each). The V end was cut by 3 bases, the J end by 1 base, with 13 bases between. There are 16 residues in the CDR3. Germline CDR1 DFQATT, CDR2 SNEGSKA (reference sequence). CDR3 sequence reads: CSARPSGLSGANVLTF. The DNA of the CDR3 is TGCAGTGCTAGGCCCTCGGGGCTTTCTGGGGCCAACGTCCTGACTTTC.

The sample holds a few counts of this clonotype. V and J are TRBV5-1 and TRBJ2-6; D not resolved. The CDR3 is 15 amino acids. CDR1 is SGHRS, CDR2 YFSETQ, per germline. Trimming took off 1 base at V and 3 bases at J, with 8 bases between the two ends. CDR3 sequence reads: CASSLTVSGANVLTF. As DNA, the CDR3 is TGCGCCAGCAGCTTGACAGTCAGTGGGGCCAACGTCCTGACTTTC.

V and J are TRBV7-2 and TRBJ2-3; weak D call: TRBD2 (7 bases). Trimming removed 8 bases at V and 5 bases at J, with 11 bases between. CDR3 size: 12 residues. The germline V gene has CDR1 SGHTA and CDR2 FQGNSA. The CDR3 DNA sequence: TGTGCCAGCGGGGGGGCGGGAGATACGCAGTATTTT. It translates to CASGGAGDTQYF.

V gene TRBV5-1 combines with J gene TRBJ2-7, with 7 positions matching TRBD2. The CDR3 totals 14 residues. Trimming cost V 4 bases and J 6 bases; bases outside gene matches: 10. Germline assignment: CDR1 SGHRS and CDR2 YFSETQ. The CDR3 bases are TGCGCCAGCAGCACCCGGCGGGGGTTTGGCGAGCAGTACTTC. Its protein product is CASSTRRGFGEQYF.

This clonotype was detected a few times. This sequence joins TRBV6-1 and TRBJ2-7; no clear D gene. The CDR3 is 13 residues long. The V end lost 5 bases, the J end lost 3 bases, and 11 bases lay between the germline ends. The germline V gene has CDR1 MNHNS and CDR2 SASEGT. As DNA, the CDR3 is TGTGCCAGCAGTAAGGTTAGAGTCTACGAGCAGTACTTC. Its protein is CASSKVRVYEQYF.

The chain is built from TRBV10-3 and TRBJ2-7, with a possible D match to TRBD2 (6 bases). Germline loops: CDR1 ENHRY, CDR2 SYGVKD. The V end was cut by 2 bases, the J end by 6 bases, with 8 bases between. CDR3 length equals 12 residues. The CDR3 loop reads CAISEGGTEQYV. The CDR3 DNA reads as TGTGCCATCAGTGAGGGCGGGACCGAGCAGTACGTC.

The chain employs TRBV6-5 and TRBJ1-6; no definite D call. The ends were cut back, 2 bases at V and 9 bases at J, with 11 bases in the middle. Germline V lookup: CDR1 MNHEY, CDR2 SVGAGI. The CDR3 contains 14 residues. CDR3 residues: CASSYRDIGSPLHF. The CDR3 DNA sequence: TGTGCCAGCAGTTACAGGGATATTGGTTCACCCCTCCACTTT.

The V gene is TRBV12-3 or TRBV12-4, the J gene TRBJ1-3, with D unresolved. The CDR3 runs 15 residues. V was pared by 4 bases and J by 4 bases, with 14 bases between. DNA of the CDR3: TGTGCCAGCAGTTGGGTGGGATCGACGGGAAACACCATATATTTT. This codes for CASSWVGSTGNTIYF.

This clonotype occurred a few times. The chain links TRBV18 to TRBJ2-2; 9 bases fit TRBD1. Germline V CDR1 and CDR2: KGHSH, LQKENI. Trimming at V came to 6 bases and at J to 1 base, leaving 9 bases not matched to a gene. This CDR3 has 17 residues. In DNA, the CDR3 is TGTGCCAGCTCGCCATCACAGGGGGCGATGAACACCGGGGAGCTGTTTTTT. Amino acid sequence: CASSPSQGAMNTGELFF.

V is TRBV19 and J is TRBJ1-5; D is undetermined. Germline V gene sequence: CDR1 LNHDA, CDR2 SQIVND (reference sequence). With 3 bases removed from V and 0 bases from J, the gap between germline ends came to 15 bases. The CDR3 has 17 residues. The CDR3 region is CASSIWYRENSNQPQHF. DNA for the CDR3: TGTGCCAGTAGTATTTGGTATAGGGAAAATAGCAATCAGCCCCAGCATTTT.